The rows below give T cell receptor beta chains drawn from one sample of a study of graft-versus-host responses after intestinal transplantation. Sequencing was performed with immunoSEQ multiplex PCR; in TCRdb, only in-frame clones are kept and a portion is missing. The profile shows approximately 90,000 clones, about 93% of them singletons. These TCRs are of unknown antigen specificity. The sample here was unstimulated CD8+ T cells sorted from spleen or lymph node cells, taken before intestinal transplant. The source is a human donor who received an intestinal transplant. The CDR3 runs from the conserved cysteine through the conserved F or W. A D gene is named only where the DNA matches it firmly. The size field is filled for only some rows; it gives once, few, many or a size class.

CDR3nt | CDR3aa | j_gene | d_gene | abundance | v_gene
TGCAGCGTCGTTACCACCAGGGGATTCGATTATGGCTACACCTTC | CSVVTTRGFDYGYTF | TRBJ1-2 | - | - | TRBV29-1
TGTGCCAGCAGTGAAGCAGTAGCGGGGGGGCTGGAGACCCAGTACTTC | CASSEAVAGGLETQYF | TRBJ2-5 | TRBD2 | - | TRBV2
TGTGCCAGCAGTTGGGCAGGGTCGAATTCACCCCTCCACTTT | CASSWAGSNSPLHF | TRBJ1-6 | - | - | TRBV27
TGTGCCAGCAGCTTGAGGGGGGGCAGTCCATCCCCTGAAGCTTTCTTT | CASSLRGGSPSPEAFF | TRBJ1-1 | - | - | TRBV13
TGTGCCAGCAGCTTGACAGCAAATGAAAAACTGTTTTTT | CASSLTANEKLFF | TRBJ1-4 | - | - | TRBV7-9
TGTGCCAGCAGCATCTCGGTCGGGGACACTGAAGCTTTCTTT | CASSISVGDTEAFF | TRBJ1-1 | - | - | TRBV6-5
TGTGCCAGCAGTTTGGCAGGGGTGGGGAACACTGAAGCTTTCTTT | CASSLAGVGNTEAFF | TRBJ1-1 | - | - | TRBV28
TGTGCCAGCAGTGACTCTCGGGACAGAGGGGGAAACACCATATATTTT | CASSDSRDRGGNTIYF | TRBJ1-3 | TRBD1 | - | TRBV6-4
TGTGCCTGGAGTGTGGGGCAGGGTAGTCAGCCCCAGCATTTT | CAWSVGQGSQPQHF | TRBJ1-5 | - | - | TRBV30
TGTGCCAGTACACAGGGGGCAATCACAGATACGCAGTATTTT | CASTQGAITDTQYF | TRBJ2-3 | TRBD1 | - | TRBV19
TGTGCCAGCAGCTTAATGGGCCCGGTGGCTTTCTTT | CASSLMGPVAFF | TRBJ1-1 | - | - | TRBV7-2
TGTGCCAGCAGCTCCGCCGAGGGGGATGGCTACACCTTC | CASSSAEGDGYTF | TRBJ1-2 | - | - | TRBV7-9
TGTGCCAGCAGCGTAGGCGGGACTAGGACAGATACGCAGTATTTT | CASSVGGTRTDTQYF | TRBJ2-3 | TRBD2 | - | TRBV9
TGTGCCAGCAAGTCGGGAGCAGAGACCCAGTACTTC | CASKSGAETQYF | TRBJ2-5 | - | - | TRBV27
TGTGCCTGGAGTCCCGGGGCAGGGGCTGATGAAGCTTTCTTT | CAWSPGAGADEAFF | TRBJ1-1 | - | - | TRBV30
TGTGCCAGCAGGGCCGGGACAGGGGGCGGGGGGGAGCTGTTTTTT | CASRAGTGGGGELFF | TRBJ2-2 | TRBD1 | - | TRBV6-5
TGTGCCAGTAGCAAAGGGACAGGGGGGACTGAAGCTTTCTTT | CASSKGTGGTEAFF | TRBJ1-1 | TRBD1 | - | TRBV19
TGTGCCAGCAGCTCCCTGACTAGTTACGAGCAGTACTTC | CASSSLTSYEQYF | TRBJ2-7 | - | - | TRBV11-3
TGTGCCAGCAGCTTTTCAGGGGGTAGCACTGAAGCTTTCTTT | CASSFSGGSTEAFF | TRBJ1-1 | TRBD1 | - | TRBV5-4
TGTGCCAGCAGCTTGGCCCGTTACAATGAGCAGTTCTTC | CASSLARYNEQFF | TRBJ2-1 | - | - | TRBV5-8
TGTGCCAGCAGCTTAGCGGGCGCTTATAGCAATCAGCCCCAGCATTTT | CASSLAGAYSNQPQHF | TRBJ1-5 | - | - | TRBV7-8
TGCGCCAGCAGCTTGGTCCCAGGGGCGAACATTCAGTACTTC | CASSLVPGANIQYF | TRBJ2-4 | - | - | TRBV4-3
TGTGCCAGCAGCGGGCCGGTGGGCGCATCGTCCTACGAGCAGTACTTC | CASSGPVGASSYEQYF | TRBJ2-7 | - | - | TRBV7-9
TGTGCCAGCAGACTGAGCGGGGGCCCTTCCTACAATGAGCAGTTCTTC | CASRLSGGPSYNEQFF | TRBJ2-1 | TRBD2 | - | TRBV5-4
TGTGCCAGCAGCTTGACAATTACAGGGACTGAAGCTTTCTTT | CASSLTITGTEAFF | TRBJ1-1 | - | - | TRBV7-6
TGCAGCGTCTTAGCCGGGACAGGGGACACTGAAGCTTTCTTT | CSVLAGTGDTEAFF | TRBJ1-1 | TRBD1 | - | TRBV29-1
TGTGCCAGCAGTAACGGGGGGACCCTCCACTTT | CASSNGGTLHF | TRBJ1-6 | - | - | TRBV6-5
TGTGCCACCAGCGCGGGACGGGGGGTCTACAATGAGCAGTTCTTC | CATSAGRGVYNEQFF | TRBJ2-1 | TRBD2 | - | TRBV15
TGTGCCAGCAGCCTGCGGCGGGAGGGCACAGATACGCAGTATTTT | CASSLRREGTDTQYF | TRBJ2-3 | TRBD2 | - | TRBV7-2
TGTGCCAGTAGTGAAACAGGGGACTCCTACGAGCAGTACTTC | CASSETGDSYEQYF | TRBJ2-7 | TRBD1 | - | TRBV19
TGTGCCACCGGGTTCACCTACGAGCAGTACTTC | CATGFTYEQYF | TRBJ2-7 | - | - | TRBV6-6
TGTGCCAGCAGCACTCCGACAGGGGACTTCCAAGAGACCCAGTACTTC | CASSTPTGDFQETQYF | TRBJ2-5 | TRBD1 | - | TRBV5-6
TGCGCCAGCAGCCTCAGACAGGGAAGCTACGAGCAGTACTTC | CASSLRQGSYEQYF | TRBJ2-7 | TRBD1 | - | TRBV4-3
TGTGCCAGCAGTTTAGGGGCAGGGGGCTGGACTAATGAAAAACTGTTTTTT | CASSLGAGGWTNEKLFF | TRBJ1-4 | TRBD1 | - | TRBV27
TGCGCCAGCAGCCAAGGTCAACTAGCGGGGGGGCTCACAGATACGCAGTATTTT | CASSQGQLAGGLTDTQYF | TRBJ2-3 | TRBD2 | - | TRBV4-1
TGTGCCAGCAGCGTCCCCGGGAACGCAGATACGCAGTATTTT | CASSVPGNADTQYF | TRBJ2-3 | - | - | TRBV9
TGTGCCAGCAGCCCCACGCGGGGGGAGGCAGCGCAGTATTTT | CASSPTRGEAAQYF | TRBJ2-3 | TRBD2 | - | TRBV6-1
TGCAGCGTACTCGGGACAGGGATAAGTTACGAGCAGTACTTC | CSVLGTGISYEQYF | TRBJ2-7 | TRBD1 | - | TRBV29-1
TGTGCCAGCGGACAGTCCTACGAGCAGTACTTC | CASGQSYEQYF | TRBJ2-7 | - | - | TRBV27
TGTGTCAGAAGCTCACCCGGGACAGGGTGCGAGCAGTACTTC | CVRSSPGTGCEQYF | TRBJ2-7 | - | - | TRBV7-5
TGTGCCAGCAGTGTATACACAGGGCCCAACTATGGCTACACCTTC | CASSVYTGPNYGYTF | TRBJ1-2 | - | once | TRBV25-1
TGTGCCAGCAGTCCAGGGGTCGAGCAGTACTTC | CASSPGVEQYF | TRBJ2-7 | - | - | TRBV6-5
TGTGCCAGCAGCCAATCCGACACTGAAGCTTTCTTT | CASSQSDTEAFF | TRBJ1-1 | - | - | TRBV16
TGTGCCAGCAGTGCCGGGACAGGGGGCAATCAGCCCCAGCATTTT | CASSAGTGGNQPQHF | TRBJ1-5 | TRBD1 | - | TRBV27
TGTGCCAGCAGTTACTCGACGCGGGAATGGACTGAAGCTTTCTTT | CASSYSTREWTEAFF | TRBJ1-1 | - | - | TRBV6-6
TGCGCCAGCAGCCAAGATTCGGGGGACTCTGGAAACACCATATATTTT | CASSQDSGDSGNTIYF | TRBJ1-3 | - | - | TRBV4-3
TGTGCCAGCAGTTTATCTCTAGGACAGGGCTACGAGCAGTACTTC | CASSLSLGQGYEQYF | TRBJ2-7 | TRBD1 | - | TRBV27
TGTGCCAGCAGTTTATCAGTGGGGCGGACTGAAGCTTTCTTT | CASSLSVGRTEAFF | TRBJ1-1 | - | - | TRBV27
TGTGCCAGCAGTATGGCCACAGGGGGCTATGAGCAGTTCTTC | CASSMATGGYEQFF | TRBJ2-1 | TRBD1 | - | TRBV6-1
TGTGCCAGCAGCCCCCGGCCCAGCGGGGGTACGACCTACGAGCAGTACTTC | CASSPRPSGGTTYEQYF | TRBJ2-7 | TRBD2 | - | TRBV11-3
TGTGCCAGCGGAATGGTAGCGGGGGGCCCCTACAATGAGCAGTTCTTC | CASGMVAGGPYNEQFF | TRBJ2-1 | TRBD2 | - | TRBV9
TGCAGTGCTAGGCAGAGCGGTCGCTACACCTTC | CSARQSGRYTF | TRBJ1-2 | - | - | TRBV20-1